Below are 14 T cell receptor beta chains sequenced from a single sample in a study of early T cells in non-severe SARS-CoV-2 infection (dated by TCRdb to about 2021). Libraries were built with 5' RACE. TCRdb shows the sequencer as NextSeq 500. The public reads were run again by TCRdb, first through fastp at Q25 and then through MiXCR, and only productive beta chains were kept. CDR3 protein duplicates are merged, each entry listing the most common genes and DNA. The table for this sample lists tens of thousands of distinct CDR3 sequences; approximately 13% of them were counted only once. The top ten constitute around 7% of the sample. The sample was whole blood. The receptor source for this set is an adult who was a healthcare worker with PCR-confirmed SARS-CoV-2 infection or an uninfected control (not recorded which).

This clonotype occurred a few times. This chain joins TRBV3-1 and TRBJ2-5, with D perhaps TRBD1 (5 bases). Germline assignment: CDR1 LGHDT and CDR2 YNNKEL (reference sequence). There are 15 residues in the CDR3. V shed 3 bases and J shed 0 bases, with 11 bases lying between them. The CDR3 DNA follows: TGTGCCAGCAGCCACGAAGGGGCAAACCAAGAGACCCAGTACTTC. Translation: CASSHEGANQETQYF.

This clonotype was found a few times. V is TRBV6-1 and J is TRBJ2-2, with D perhaps matching TRBD2 (5 bases). V was pared by 4 bases and J by 5 bases, with 14 bases between. Looked up from germline, CDR1 is MNHNS and CDR2 is SASEGT. The CDR3 runs to 15 residues. CDR3 residues: CASSVTRVTTGELFF. The CDR3 region has the DNA TGTGCCAGCAGTGTAACGAGGGTGACAACCGGGGAGCTGTTTTTT.

The chain recombines TRBV7-9 with TRBJ2-2; D tentatively fits TRBD1 or TRBD2 (6 bases each). Trimming took 8 bases from V and 7 from J, leaving 14 bases between them. Per germline, CDR1 SEHNR and CDR2 FQNEAQ (reference sequence). The CDR3 totals 13 residues. CDR3 nucleotides: TGTGCCAGCGGGGGGCAGCGAAACGGGGAGCTGTTTTTT. Translating it yields CASGGQRNGELFF.

This clonotype was recorded a few times. The chain couples TRBV3-1 to TRBJ1-4, with a possible D match to TRBD1 (5 bases). The CDR3 contains 16 residues. Trimming cost V 4 bases and J 5 bases, with 17 bases left between them. Germline lookup yields CDR1 LGHDT and CDR2 YNNKEL (reference sequence). The CDR3 DNA reads as TGTGCCAGCAGCCTCAAGGGCCGGGGGGTAAATGAAAAACTGTTTTTT. Translating gives CASSLKGRGVNEKLFF.

The V call is TRBV10-3, the J call TRBJ2-1; no reliable D call. The V end was cut by 3 bases, the J end by 8 bases, with 5 bases between. This CDR3 comprises 11 residues. The germline CDR1 and CDR2 sequences are ENHRY and SYGVKD. The CDR3 sequence: CAISENYEQFF. The CDR3 bases are TGTGCCATCAGTGAAAATTATGAGCAGTTCTTC.

This rearrangement joins TRBV15 to TRBJ2-2; 9 nucleotides line up with TRBD2. Germline CDR1 is LNHNV and CDR2 is YYDKDF (reference sequence). The CDR3 consists of 18 residues. The J segment lost 4 bases and the V segment lost 0 bases, leaving 9 bases of the junction unmatched. The CDR3 region is CATSRDLASGDFTGELFF. DNA for the CDR3: TGTGCCACCAGCAGAGATTTGGCTAGCGGGGACTTCACCGGGGAGCTGTTTTTT.

This clonotype was detected many times. J is TRBJ2-7 and V is TRBV27; no reliable D call. Looked up from germline, CDR1 is MNHEY and CDR2 is SMNVEV (reference sequence). With 5 bases removed from V and 2 bases from J, the gap between germline ends came to 16 bases. The CDR3 has 15 residues. CDR3 DNA sequence: TGTGCCAGCAGTCCCCGTTTGGCAGGAGCCTACGAGCAGTACTTC. Protein product: CASSPRLAGAYEQYF.

This clonotype showed up many times. V and J are TRBV7-6 and TRBJ2-7, with D maybe TRBD1 (5 bases). CDR3 length: 14 residues. V was trimmed by 1 base and J by 3 bases, leaving 10 bases between them. Germline V lookup: CDR1 SGHVS, CDR2 FNYEAQ. The CDR3 region has the DNA TGTGCCAGCAGCTTAGAGCCAGGGATCTACGAGCAGTACTTC. Translated: CASSLEPGIYEQYF.

This clonotype was seen many times. The chain joins TRBV7-9 to TRBJ1-1; 7 nucleotides line up with TRBD1. V lost 4 bases, J lost 1 base, and 3 bases stayed unmatched. There are 14 residues in the CDR3. Germline CDR1 SEHNR, CDR2 FQNEAQ (reference sequence). CDR3 sequence (DNA): TGTGCCAGCAGCTCCAACAGGGGGAACACTGAAGCTTTCTTT. Translated: CASSSNRGNTEAFF.

This clonotype was counted ten times or more. The CDR3 loop is CASSVGGSHQPQHF. CDR3 in DNA: TGTGCCAGCAGTGTTGGGGGGTCGCATCAGCCCCAGCATTTT. The chain uses TRBV6-1 and TRBJ1-5; possible D gene TRBD1, 5 bases. The length of the CDR3 is 14 residues. Germline CDR1 MNHNS, CDR2 SASEGT. V was trimmed by 4 bases and J by 5 bases, leaving 12 bases between them.

The chain links TRBV5-5 to TRBJ2-7; D gene unclear. Germline values: CDR1 SGHKS, CDR2 YYEKEE (reference sequence). This CDR3 region has 12 residues. Trimming left V 4 bases short and J 6 bases short, with 11 bases between. CDR3 nucleotides: TGTGCCAGCAGCCGTAAGCGACGCGAGCAGTACTTC. Protein: CASSRKRREQYF.

This clonotype was recorded at least ten times. J is TRBJ1-2 and V is TRBV20-1; D remains unclear. Germline V gene sequence: CDR1 DFQATT, CDR2 SNEGSKA (reference sequence). The V end was cut by 0 bases, the J end by 3 bases, with 23 bases between. The CDR3 is 18 residues long. The CDR3 DNA reads as TGCAGTGCTAGAGATCCAACGTCTCAACGTCAGGCCCACTATGGCTACACCTTC. Translated, it gives CSARDPTSQRQAHYGYTF.

V and J are TRBV7-8 and TRBJ2-1; 8 bases match TRBD2. Germline-derived CDR1 and CDR2 are SGHVS and FQNEAQ. This CDR3 region has 15 residues. After removal of 2 bases from V and 3 bases from J, the junction contained 3 bases not matched to a gene. CDR3 protein: CASSLQAGDYNEQFF. The CDR3 DNA reads as TGTGCCAGCAGCTTACAAGCGGGAGACTACAATGAGCAGTTCTTC. Looking up the rest from reference TRBV7-8 and TRBJ2-1 gives the full variable domain: GAGVSQSPRYKVAKRGQDVALRCDPISGHVSLFWYQQALGQGPEFLTYFQNEAQLDKSGLPSDRFFAERPEGSVSTLKIQRTQQEDSAVYLCASSLQAGDYNEQFFGPGTRLTVL.

This clonotype was counted only a few times. The chain has TRBV5-6 and TRBJ2-2; D unclear. This CDR3 region has 16 residues. Trimming removed 0 bases at V and 7 bases at J, with 16 bases between. The germline gives CDR1 SGHDT, CDR2 YYEEEE. CDR3 nucleotide sequence: TGTGCCAGCAGCTTGGGGCCCCCTGTGGGGTACGGGGAGCTGTTTTTT. Translated: CASSLGPPVGYGELFF. Drawing the rest from reference TRBV5-6 and TRBJ2-2, the complete variable domain is DAGVTQSPTHLIKTRGQQVTLRCSPKSGHDTVSWYQQALGQGPQFIFQYYEEEERQRGNFPDRFSGHQFPNYSSELNVNALLLGDSALYLCASSLGPPVGYGELFFGEGSRLTVL.